This paragraph reports one T cell receptor (beta chain). The CDR3 loop spans 17 amino acids. Germline V gene sequence: CDR1 SNHLY, CDR2 FYNNEI. V was pared by 5 bases and J by 0 bases, with 9 bases of the junction left unmatched. These donors counted as nominally healthy when sampled, but unrecorded immune exposures were likely. The entry originates in a study of cytomegalovirus exposure and HLA in healthy donors. Looking at the study overall: Early on, a data release was issued that held some 91 million unique TCRs from HLA-typed donors.

This PCR relied on a set of 60 Vbeta primers and 13 Jbeta primers. Assay used: immunoSEQ multiplex PCR; TCRdb lists only in-frame clones, some missing. This sample has about 250,000 clones, with about four fifths found just once. This sequence was found in a girl aged 2 to 9 in good health and CMV-seronegative. The V and J genes are TRBV2 and TRBJ1-3, with 8 bases matching TRBD1. Sample: PBMCs. DNA for the CDR3: TGTGCCAGCAGTACGCGGGACAGGAGAAGCTCTGGAAACACCATATATTTT. Protein product: CASSTRDRRSSGNTIYF.